This entry is about one TCR beta chain. It has no known antigen specificity. No quality values exist for individual bases; no much larger clone is one base distant. The junction carries 7 bases between V and J, which are trimmed by 0 bases and 3 bases respectively. CDR1 is given as SGHRS and CDR2 as YFSETQ, both from the germline V gene. There are 13 amino acids in the CDR3, from cysteine to valine inclusive. Solely the CDR3 DNA is kept, with 39 bases framed from the first base. Read against the paper, the sample's treatment or condition label means: live attenuated yellow fever vaccine strain. At every blood-draw timepoint, two biological replicates of bulk PBMCs were collected. A standard Ficoll-Paque protocol was used to isolate PBMCs from peripheral blood. RNA was extracted with TriZol from bulk PBMCs, CD4 and CD8 fractions, and dextramer-positive and dextramer-negative fractions. The reads were generated on an Illumina NovaSeq 6000. TCR cDNA was synthesized by 5'RACE template switching, through which a universal primer site and unique molecular identifiers were introduced. cDNA synthesis was primed from both the TCR alpha and TCR beta constant segments. Libraries were amplified in two PCR steps, with sample barcodes and sequencing adapters added in the second step. Sequencing of the libraries was done on either Illumina HiSeq 2500 (2x100 bp) or NovaSeq (2x150 bp). In the source study's methods: Reads were demultiplexed and collapsed into UMI consensus sequences with MIGEC, and V(D)J alignment was performed with MiXCR. Using edgeR on replicate PBMC samples, clonotypes were called vaccine-responding if FDR was below 0.01 and the log2 fold change was above 5 up to day 15. Each bulk clonotype was labeled CD4 or CD8 based on which sequenced repertoire, CD4 or CD8, contained the clonotype at higher abundance. TCRdb's own reprocessing of the public reads used fastp at Q25 and MiXCR and kept productive beta chains. Rows with one shared CDR3 protein collapse into an entry with the most common genes and DNA. The V and J calls and clone size come from TCRdb's table, not from the authors' own analysis. Counted in this sample were about 430,000 distinct CDR3 sequences; over 15% of them appeared once. Roughly a sixth of the sample is held by the ten biggest clonotypes.

The sample comes from a study of T cells after yellow fever vaccination (dated by TCRdb to between 2018 and 2021). Study-wide context: The SMART-Seq v4 Ultra Low Input RNA kit was used to prepare libraries from fractions with low cell numbers. To follow T-cell clones before and after both primary and booster YFV17D yellow fever vaccination, bulk TCR alpha and beta repertoires underwent longitudinal sequencing. Two healthy male donors, one aged 18 to 30 and one aged 30 to 40 years, were included in the cohort. Blood was drawn at multiple timepoints before and after primary and secondary immunization, with bulk PBMC replicates and cell subsets isolated.

Broad study findings and their caveats: After the booster, most clones that had expanded after primary vaccination were detected again (around 96% of CD4 and more than 85% of CD8), suggesting broad maintenance of memory. Because only a couple of donors were included in the study, the extent to which the findings can be generalized is limited. A small share of clonotypes occurred in both CD4 and CD8 compartments, likely arising from convergent recombination. Compared with the primary T-cell response, the secondary T-cell response was weaker but faster, peaking on day 5 rather than day 15. FACS-sorted repertoires could contain abundant contaminating clonotypes from the bulk population, so computational filtering was required.

The source was PBMCs, collected before the yellow fever booster vaccination. The clonotype comes from a man aged 18 to 29 who received the YFV17D yellow fever vaccine. The chain uses TRBV5-1 and TRBJ2-7, and the D gene may be TRBD2, 5 bases matching. The CDR3 in this case is CASSLGSGYEQYV. The DNA sequence is TGCGCCAGCAGCTTGGGGAGCGGCTACGAGCAGTACGTC.